Listed below are T cell receptor beta chains from one sample, sequenced in a study of control samples from healthy donors and cancer patients. The table came from immunoSEQ multiplex PCR; TCRdb's copy has only in-frame clones and leaves some out. This table holds hundreds of thousands of clones, roughly 82% found once. The sample was PBMCs. The source is a woman aged 55-69 years with lung cancer. Each CDR3 is given with its conserved first and last residue. A D gene is named only where the DNA matches it firmly. Some rows have no size entry. The others give once, few or many, or a class for an expanded clone.

J gene | V gene | clone size | D gene | CDR3 protein | CDR3 DNA
TRBJ2-2 | TRBV6-2/TRBV6-3 | - | - | CASSYEQGRSTGELFF | TGTGCCAGCAGTTACGAACAGGGAAGGTCCACCGGGGAGCTGTTTTTT
TRBJ1-2 | TRBV19 | - | - | CASRSGGGGYTF | TGTGCCAGCCGAAGCGGGGGAGGCGGCTACACCTTC
TRBJ1-5 | TRBV20-1 | few | TRBD1 | CSAGGQGDQPQHF | TGCAGTGCTGGTGGACAGGGGGATCAGCCCCAGCATTTT
TRBJ1-5 | TRBV2 | - | TRBD1 | CASTLGTGPQHF | TGTGCCAGCACCCTAGGGACAGGGCCCCAGCATTTT
TRBJ2-2 | TRBV12-3/TRBV12-4 | once | - | CASSLRNTGELFF | TGTGCCAGCAGTTTGAGGAACACCGGGGAGCTGTTTTTT
TRBJ2-2 | TRBV5-1 | once | TRBD2 | CASSLAGGGTGELFF | TGCGCCAGCAGCTTAGCGGGAGGAGGCACCGGGGAGCTGTTTTTT
TRBJ2-5 | TRBV6-1 | - | TRBD2 | CASSEDPGGVETQYF | TGTGCCAGCAGTGAAGATCCGGGGGGAGTGGAGACCCAGTACTTC
TRBJ2-1 | TRBV9 | - | - | CASSVEVLSNEQFF | TGTGCCAGCAGCGTAGAGGTATTGTCGAATGAGCAGTTCTTC
TRBJ1-1 | TRBV7-9 | - | - | CASSSGWAGLSEAFF | TGTGCCAGCAGCTCAGGGTGGGCGGGCCTTTCTGAAGCTTTCTTT
TRBJ2-7 | TRBV13 | - | - | CASSQPQGRYEQYF | TGTGCCAGCAGCCAACCCCAGGGAAGGTACGAGCAGTACTTC
TRBJ2-2 | TRBV5-1 | - | TRBD1 | CASSTGQGAGGELFF | TGCGCCAGCAGTACGGGACAGGGGGCTGGCGGGGAGCTGTTTTTT
TRBJ2-5 | TRBV6-5 | - | - | CASSLSGSSAPETQYF | TGTGCCAGCAGTTTATCCGGGTCCTCGGCGCCAGAGACCCAGTACTTC
TRBJ1-5 | TRBV6-6 | medium-sized | - | CATAIGQPRQPQHF | TGTGCCACCGCGATTGGGCAGCCGAGGCAGCCCCAGCATTTT
TRBJ2-1 | TRBV7-2 | - | TRBD2 | CASSSLAGAYNEQFF | TGTGCCAGCAGCTCTCTAGCGGGGGCCTACAATGAGCAGTTCTTC
TRBJ2-1 | TRBV9 | - | - | CASSPTGQYNEQFF | TGTGCCAGCAGCCCAACAGGGCAATACAATGAGCAGTTCTTC
TRBJ1-3 | TRBV9 | - | - | CASSGLSTGLGNTIYF | TGTGCCAGCAGCGGACTCAGCACAGGGCTGGGAAACACCATATATTTT
TRBJ2-5 | TRBV14 | - | - | CASSRSRLETQYF | TGTGCCAGCAGCCGCTCAAGACTTGAGACCCAGTACTTC
TRBJ2-3 | TRBV11-1 | - | - | CASSLGTSTDTQYF | TGTGCCAGCAGCTTAGGTACTAGCACAGATACGCAGTATTTT
TRBJ1-5 | TRBV10-3 | - | - | CAISDQGPNQPQHF | TGTGCCATCAGTGATCAAGGGCCTAATCAGCCCCAGCATTTT
TRBJ1-2 | TRBV29-1 | - | - | CSVEDGTYGYTF | TGCAGCGTTGAAGACGGCACGTATGGCTACACCTTC
TRBJ2-2 | TRBV10-3 | once | - | CAISESSGNTGELFF | TGTGCCATCAGTGAGTCTTCAGGGAACACCGGGGAGCTGTTTTTT
TRBJ2-5 | TRBV7-7 | - | - | CASSFPWSQETQYF | TGTGCTAGCAGCTTCCCTTGGTCACAAGAGACCCAGTACTTC
TRBJ1-6 | TRBV6-5 | - | - | CASTVGNNSPLHF | TGTGCCAGCACCGTCGGGAATAATTCACCCCTCCACTTT
TRBJ2-7 | TRBV9 | - | - | CASSVEIQGVDEQYF | TGTGCCAGCAGCGTAGAAATCCAGGGAGTAGACGAGCAGTACTTC
TRBJ1-4 | TRBV29-1 | few | TRBD1 | CSAGQPQEKLFF | TGCAGCGCGGGACAGCCCCAAGAAAAACTGTTTTTT
TRBJ1-5 | TRBV5-4 | - | - | CASSFTGSNQPQHF | TGTGCCAGCAGCTTCACAGGGAGCAATCAGCCCCAGCATTTT
TRBJ2-7 | TRBV21-1 | - | - | CASSKAGGGRNEQYF | TGTGCCAGCAGCAAAGCAGGGGGAGGTCGTAACGAGCAGTACTTC
TRBJ1-3 | TRBV10-3 | - | - | CAIREESSGNTIYF | TGTGCCATCAGGGAGGAGAGCTCTGGAAACACCATATATTTT
TRBJ2-5 | TRBV9 | - | - | CASSAGATNLETQYF | TGTGCCAGCAGCGCAGGGGCCACTAACCTAGAGACCCAGTACTTC
TRBJ2-7 | TRBV25-1 | - | - | CASSVRASSYEQYF | TGTGCCAGCAGTGTAAGGGCGAGCTCCTACGAGCAGTACTTC
TRBJ2-1 | TRBV19 | - | - | CASSIDYGSSYNEQFF | TGTGCCAGTAGTATAGATTACGGGAGCTCCTACAATGAGCAGTTCTTC
TRBJ2-3 | TRBV3-1/TRBV3-2 | - | - | CASTDRGSTDTQYF | TGTGCCAGCACAGACCGGGGCTCCACAGATACGCAGTATTTT
TRBJ1-5 | TRBV3-1/TRBV3-2 | - | TRBD1 | CASSQGQGAPQPQHF | TGTGCCAGCAGCCAGGGACAGGGGGCCCCGCAGCCCCAGCATTTT
TRBJ1-5 | TRBV2 | - | TRBD1 | CASTTWGQGSQPQHF | TGTGCCAGCACCACTTGGGGACAGGGAAGTCAGCCCCAGCATTTT
TRBJ1-1 | TRBV24-1 | - | - | CATSDPKGGTEAFF | TGTGCCACCAGTGACCCGAAGGGGGGCACTGAAGCTTTCTTT
TRBJ1-5 | TRBV18 | - | - | CASSPLAYSNQPQHF | TGTGCCAGCTCACCCCTAGCCTATAGCAATCAGCCCCAGCATTTT